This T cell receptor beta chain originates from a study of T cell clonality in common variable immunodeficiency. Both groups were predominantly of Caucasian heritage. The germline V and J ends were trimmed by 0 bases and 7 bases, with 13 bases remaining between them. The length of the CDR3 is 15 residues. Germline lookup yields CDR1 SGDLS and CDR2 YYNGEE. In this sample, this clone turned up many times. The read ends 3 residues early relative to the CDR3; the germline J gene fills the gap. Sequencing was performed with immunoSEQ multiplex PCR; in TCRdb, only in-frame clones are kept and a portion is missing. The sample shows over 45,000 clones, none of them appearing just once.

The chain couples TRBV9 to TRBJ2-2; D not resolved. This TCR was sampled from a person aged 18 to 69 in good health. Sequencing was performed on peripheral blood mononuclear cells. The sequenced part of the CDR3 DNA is TGTGCCAGCAGCGTAGGTGACAAAGGGTTCGGGGAG. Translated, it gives CASSVGDKGFGE. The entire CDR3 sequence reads CASSVGDKGFGELFF. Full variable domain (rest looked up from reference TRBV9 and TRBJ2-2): DSGVTQTPKHLITATGQRVTLRCSPRSGDLSVYWYQQSLDQGLQFLIQYYNGEERAKGNILERFSAQQFPDLHSELNLSSLELGDSALYFCASSVGDKGFGELFFGEGSRLTVL.